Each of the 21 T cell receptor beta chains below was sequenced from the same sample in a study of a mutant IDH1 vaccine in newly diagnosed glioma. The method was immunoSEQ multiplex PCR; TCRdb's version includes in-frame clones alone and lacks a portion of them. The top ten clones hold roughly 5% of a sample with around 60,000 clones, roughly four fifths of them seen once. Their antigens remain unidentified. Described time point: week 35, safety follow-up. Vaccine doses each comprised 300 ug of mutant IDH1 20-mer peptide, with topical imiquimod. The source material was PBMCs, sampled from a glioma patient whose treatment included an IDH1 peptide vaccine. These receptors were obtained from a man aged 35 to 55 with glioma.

This chain's CDR3 is CAWTGVHEQYF. The CDR3 coding sequence is TGTGCCTGGACGGGGGTCCACGAGCAGTACTTC. The chain links TRBV30 to TRBJ2-7, with D possibly matching TRBD2 (6 bases). Germline CDR1 reads GTSNPN; CDR2 reads SVGIG (reference sequence). The CDR3 extends over 11 amino acids. The ends were cut back, 4 bases at V and 5 bases at J, with 9 bases in the middle.

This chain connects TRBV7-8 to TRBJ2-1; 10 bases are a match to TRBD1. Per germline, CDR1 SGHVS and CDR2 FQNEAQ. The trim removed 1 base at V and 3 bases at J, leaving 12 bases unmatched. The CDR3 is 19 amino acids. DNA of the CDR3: TGTGCCAGCAGCTTAGATCACCGGGACAGGGGACCTCGCTACAATGAGCAGTTCTTC. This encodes CASSLDHRDRGPRYNEQFF.

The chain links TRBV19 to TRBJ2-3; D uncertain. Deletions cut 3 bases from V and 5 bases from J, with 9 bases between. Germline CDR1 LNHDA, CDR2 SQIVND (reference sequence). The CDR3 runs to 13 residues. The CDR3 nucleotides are TGTGCCAGTAGTATGCGCTGGGAAGATACGCAGTATTTT. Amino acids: CASSMRWEDTQYF.

The CDR3 DNA reads TGTGCCAGCAGTTACCCGACAGGTCGCGAGCAGTACTTC. Translation: CASSYPTGREQYF. The J gene is TRBJ2-7, the V gene TRBV6-6, with D possibly matching TRBD1 (6 bases). Looked up from germline, CDR1 is MNHNY and CDR2 is SVGAGI (reference sequence). Trimming pared 2 bases from V and 6 bases from J, leaving 11 bases between. The CDR3 loop spans 13 amino acids.

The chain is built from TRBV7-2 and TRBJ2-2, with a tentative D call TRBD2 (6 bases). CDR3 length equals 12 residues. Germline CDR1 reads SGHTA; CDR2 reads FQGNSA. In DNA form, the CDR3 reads TGTGTATGGAGGGGGAACACCGGGGAGCTGTTTTTT. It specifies CVWRGNTGELFF.

CDR3 in amino acids: CASSQDRLVGENIQYF. In DNA, the CDR3 is TGTGCCAGCAGCCAAGATCGACTCGTGGGGGAAAACATTCAGTACTTC. This rearrangement joins TRBV4-2 to TRBJ2-4, with D possibly being TRBD1 or TRBD2 (5 bases each). Germline V gene lookup returns CDR1 LGHNA and CDR2 YNFKEQ. The CDR3 totals 16 residues. V lost 0 bases and J lost 5, with 14 bases in between.

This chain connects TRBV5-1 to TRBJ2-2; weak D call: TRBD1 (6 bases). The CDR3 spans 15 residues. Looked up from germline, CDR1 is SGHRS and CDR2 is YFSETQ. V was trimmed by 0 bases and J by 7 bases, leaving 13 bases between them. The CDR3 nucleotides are TGCGCCAGCAGCTTGGAGGGGGAAAGCAGCGGGGAGCTGTTTTTT. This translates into CASSLEGESSGELFF.

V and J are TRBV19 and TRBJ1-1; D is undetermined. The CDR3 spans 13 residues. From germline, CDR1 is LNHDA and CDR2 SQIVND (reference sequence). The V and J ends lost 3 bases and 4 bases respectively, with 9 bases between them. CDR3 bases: TGTGCCAGTAGTATCGAAACGGCCACTGAAGCTTTCTTT. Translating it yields CASSIETATEAFF.

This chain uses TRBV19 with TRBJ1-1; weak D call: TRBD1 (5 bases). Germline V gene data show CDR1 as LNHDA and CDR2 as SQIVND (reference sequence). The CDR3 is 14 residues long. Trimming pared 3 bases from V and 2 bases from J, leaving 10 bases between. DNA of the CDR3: TGTGCCAGTAGTATGACGGGGACTAACACTGAAGCTTTCTTT. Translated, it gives CASSMTGTNTEAFF.

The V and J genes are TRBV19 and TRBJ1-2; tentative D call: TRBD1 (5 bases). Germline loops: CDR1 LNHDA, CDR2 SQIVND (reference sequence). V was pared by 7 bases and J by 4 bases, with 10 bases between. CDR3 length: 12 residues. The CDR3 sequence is CASMQGAYGYTF. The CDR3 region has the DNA TGTGCCAGTATGCAGGGTGCCTATGGCTACACCTTC.

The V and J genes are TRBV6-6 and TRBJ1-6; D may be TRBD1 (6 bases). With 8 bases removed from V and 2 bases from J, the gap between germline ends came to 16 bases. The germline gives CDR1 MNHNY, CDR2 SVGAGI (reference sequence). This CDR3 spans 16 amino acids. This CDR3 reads CASLMTGGTYNSPLHF. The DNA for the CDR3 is TGTGCCAGCTTGATGACAGGAGGGACCTATAATTCACCCCTCCACTTT.

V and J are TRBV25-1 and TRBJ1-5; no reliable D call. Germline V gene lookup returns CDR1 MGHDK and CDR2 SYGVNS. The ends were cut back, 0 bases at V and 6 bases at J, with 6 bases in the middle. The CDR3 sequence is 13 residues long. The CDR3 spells CASSEYGTQPQHF. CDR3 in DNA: TGTGCCAGCAGTGAATATGGCACTCAGCCCCAGCATTTT.

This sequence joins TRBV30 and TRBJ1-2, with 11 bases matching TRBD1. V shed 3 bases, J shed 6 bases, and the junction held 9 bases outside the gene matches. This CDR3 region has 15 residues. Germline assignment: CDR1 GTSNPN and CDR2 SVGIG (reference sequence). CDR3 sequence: CAWRAGTGGGDGYTF. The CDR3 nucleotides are TGTGCCTGGAGAGCCGGGACAGGGGGTGGGGATGGCTACACCTTC.

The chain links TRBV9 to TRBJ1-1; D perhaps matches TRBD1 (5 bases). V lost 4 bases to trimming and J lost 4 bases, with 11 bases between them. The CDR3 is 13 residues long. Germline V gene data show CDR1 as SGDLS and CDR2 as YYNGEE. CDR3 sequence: CASSLGRGTEAFF. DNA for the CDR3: TGTGCCAGCAGCCTGGGGAGGGGCACTGAAGCTTTCTTT.

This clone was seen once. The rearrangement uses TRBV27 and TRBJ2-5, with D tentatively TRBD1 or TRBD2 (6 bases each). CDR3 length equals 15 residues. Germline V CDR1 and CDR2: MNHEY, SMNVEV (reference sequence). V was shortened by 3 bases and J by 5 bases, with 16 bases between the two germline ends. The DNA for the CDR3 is TGTGCCAGCAGTTTTTTCGGGGGCCCGCCTGAGACCCAGTACTTC. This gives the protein CASSFFGGPPETQYF.

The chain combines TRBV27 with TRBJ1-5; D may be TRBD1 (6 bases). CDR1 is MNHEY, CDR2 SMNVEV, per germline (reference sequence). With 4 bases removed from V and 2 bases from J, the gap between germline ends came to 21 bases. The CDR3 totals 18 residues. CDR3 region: CASSYGGPGGRGNQPQHF. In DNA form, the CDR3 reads TGTGCCAGCAGTTATGGAGGACCCGGGGGCAGAGGCAATCAGCCCCAGCATTTT.

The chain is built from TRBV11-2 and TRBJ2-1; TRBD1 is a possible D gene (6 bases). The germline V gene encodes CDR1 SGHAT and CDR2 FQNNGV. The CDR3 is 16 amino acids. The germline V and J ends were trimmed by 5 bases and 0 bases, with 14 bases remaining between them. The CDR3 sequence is CASSPVVGGSYNEQFF. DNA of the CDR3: TGTGCCAGCAGCCCAGTTGTAGGGGGCTCCTACAATGAGCAGTTCTTC.

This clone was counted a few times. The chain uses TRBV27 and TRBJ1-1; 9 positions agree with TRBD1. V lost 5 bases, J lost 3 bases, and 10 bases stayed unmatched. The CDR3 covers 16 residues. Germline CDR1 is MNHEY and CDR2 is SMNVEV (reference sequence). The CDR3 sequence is CASSRLQGAKDTEAFF. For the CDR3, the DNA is TGTGCCAGCAGTAGATTACAGGGGGCAAAGGACACTGAAGCTTTCTTT.

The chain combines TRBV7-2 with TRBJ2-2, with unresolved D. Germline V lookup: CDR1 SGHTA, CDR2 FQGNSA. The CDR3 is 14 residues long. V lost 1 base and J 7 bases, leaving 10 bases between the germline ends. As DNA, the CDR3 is TGTGCCAGCAGCTTAGACTCCAGGAGCGGGGAGCTGTTTTTT. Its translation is CASSLDSRSGELFF. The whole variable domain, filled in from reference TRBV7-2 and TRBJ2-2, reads GAGVSQSPSNKVTEKGKDVELRCDPISGHTALYWYRQSLGQGLEFLIYFQGNSAPDKSGLPSDRFSAERTGGSVSTLTIQRTQQEDSAVYLCASSLDSRSGELFFGEGSRLTVL.

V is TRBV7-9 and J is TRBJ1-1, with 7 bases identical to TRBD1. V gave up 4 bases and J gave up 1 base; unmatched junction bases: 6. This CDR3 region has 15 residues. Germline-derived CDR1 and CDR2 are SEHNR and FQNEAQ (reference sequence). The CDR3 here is CASSSRQGENTEAFF. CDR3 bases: TGTGCCAGCAGCTCCAGGCAGGGGGAGAACACTGAAGCTTTCTTT.

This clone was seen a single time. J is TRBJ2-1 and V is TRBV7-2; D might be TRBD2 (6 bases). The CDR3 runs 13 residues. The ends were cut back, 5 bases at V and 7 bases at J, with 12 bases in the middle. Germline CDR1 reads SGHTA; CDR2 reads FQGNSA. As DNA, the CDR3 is TGTGCCAGCAGCCACACCCGGGGGAATGAGCAGTTCTTC. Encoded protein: CASSHTRGNEQFF.